This T cell receptor beta chain derives from a study of cytomegalovirus exposure and HLA in healthy donors. Whole-study findings and limits: Through in vitro validation, three CMV-associated chains were shown to be specific for CMV antigens. The study designated fewer than 200 TCR beta chains cytomegalovirus-associated. Most TCR sequences were uncommon, yet certain public TCRs appeared in many donors.

Assay used: immunoSEQ multiplex PCR; TCRdb lists only in-frame clones, some missing. Among roughly 330,000 clones listed, 75% to 90% were seen once. Note on this clone: Its antigen is undetermined.

The donors were in the approximately 130-subject validation cohort, distinct from the approximately 730-subject first cohort. The CDR3 length is 17 residues. Trimming at V came to 2 bases and at J to 4 bases, leaving 13 bases not matched to a gene. The chain is built from TRBV23-1 and TRBJ2-7, with 8 positions matching TRBD1. TRBV23-1 is reported as an ORF; its role is uncertain. Sequences were obtained from PBMCs. This receptor was obtained from a woman aged 25 to 39 in good health and CMV-seropositive. CDR3 sequence (DNA): TGCGCCAGCAGTCAAGCTAAGGGACAGGACAAGGGGTACGAGCAGTACTTC. Translating it yields CASSQAKGQDKGYEQYF.